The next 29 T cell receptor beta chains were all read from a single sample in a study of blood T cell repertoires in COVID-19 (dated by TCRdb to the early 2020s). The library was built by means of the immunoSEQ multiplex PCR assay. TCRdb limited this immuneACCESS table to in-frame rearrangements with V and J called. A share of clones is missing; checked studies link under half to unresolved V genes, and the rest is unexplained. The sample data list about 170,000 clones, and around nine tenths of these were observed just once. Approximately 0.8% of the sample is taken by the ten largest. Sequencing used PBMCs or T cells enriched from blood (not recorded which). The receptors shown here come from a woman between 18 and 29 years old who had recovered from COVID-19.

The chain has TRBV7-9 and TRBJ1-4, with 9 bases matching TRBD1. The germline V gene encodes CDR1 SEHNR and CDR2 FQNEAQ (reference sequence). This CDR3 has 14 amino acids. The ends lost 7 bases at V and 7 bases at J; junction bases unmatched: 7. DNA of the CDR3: TGTGCCAGCACCGAACAGGGGGCCGGTGAAAAACTGTTTTTT. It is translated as CASTEQGAGEKLFF. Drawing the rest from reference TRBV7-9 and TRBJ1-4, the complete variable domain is DTGVSQNPRHKITKRGQNVTFRCDPISEHNRLYWYRQTLGQGPEFLTYFQNEAQLEKSRLLSDRFSAERPKGSFSTLEIQRTEQGDSAMYLCASTEQGAGEKLFFGSGTQLSVL.

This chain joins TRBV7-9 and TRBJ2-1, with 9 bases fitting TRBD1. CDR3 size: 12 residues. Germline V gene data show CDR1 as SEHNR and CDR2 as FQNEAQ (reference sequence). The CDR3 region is CAAGTGWYEQFF. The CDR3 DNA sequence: TGTGCTGCCGGGACAGGGTGGTATGAGCAGTTCTTC.

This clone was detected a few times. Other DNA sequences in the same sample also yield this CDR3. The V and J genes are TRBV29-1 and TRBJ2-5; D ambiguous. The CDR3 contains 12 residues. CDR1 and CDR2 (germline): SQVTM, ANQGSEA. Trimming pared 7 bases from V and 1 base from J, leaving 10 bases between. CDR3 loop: CSDLGFQETQYF. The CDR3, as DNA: TGCAGCGACTTGGGCTTCCAAGAGACCCAGTACTTC.

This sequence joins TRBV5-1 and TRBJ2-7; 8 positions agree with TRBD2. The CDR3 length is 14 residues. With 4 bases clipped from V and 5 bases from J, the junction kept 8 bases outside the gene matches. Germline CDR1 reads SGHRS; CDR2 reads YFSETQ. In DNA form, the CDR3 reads TGCGCCAGCAGCCGGGGACTAGGATATGACGAGCAGTACTTC. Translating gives CASSRGLGYDEQYF.

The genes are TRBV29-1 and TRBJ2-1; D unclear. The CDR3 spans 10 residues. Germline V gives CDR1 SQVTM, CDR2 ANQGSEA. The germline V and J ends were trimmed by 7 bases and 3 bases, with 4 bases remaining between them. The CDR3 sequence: CSGGYNEQFF. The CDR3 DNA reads TGCAGCGGCGGCTACAATGAGCAGTTCTTC.

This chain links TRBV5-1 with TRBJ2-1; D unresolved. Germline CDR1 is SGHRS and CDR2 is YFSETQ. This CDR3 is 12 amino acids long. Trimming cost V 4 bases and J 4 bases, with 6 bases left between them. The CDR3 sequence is CASSREYNEQFF. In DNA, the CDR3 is TGCGCCAGCAGCCGAGAATACAATGAGCAGTTCTTC.

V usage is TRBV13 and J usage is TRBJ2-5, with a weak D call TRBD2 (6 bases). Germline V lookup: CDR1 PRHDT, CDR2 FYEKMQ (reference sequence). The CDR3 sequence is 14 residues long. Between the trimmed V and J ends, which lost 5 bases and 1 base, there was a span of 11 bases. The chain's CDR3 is CASSARGSQETQYF. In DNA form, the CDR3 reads TGTGCCAGCAGCGCGCGGGGCAGCCAAGAGACCCAGTACTTC.

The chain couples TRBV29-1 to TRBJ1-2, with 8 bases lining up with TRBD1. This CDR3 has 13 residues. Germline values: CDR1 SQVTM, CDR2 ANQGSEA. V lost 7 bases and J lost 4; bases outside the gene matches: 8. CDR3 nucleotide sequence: TGCAGCGCTTCAGGGGGCGCTTCCTATGGCTACACCTTC. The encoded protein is CSASGGASYGYTF.

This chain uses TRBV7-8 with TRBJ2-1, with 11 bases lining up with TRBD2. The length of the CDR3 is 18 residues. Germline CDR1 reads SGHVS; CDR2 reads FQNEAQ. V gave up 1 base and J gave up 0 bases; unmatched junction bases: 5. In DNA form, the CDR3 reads TGTGCCAGCAGCTTAGGACTAGCGGGGTCTAGCTCCTACAATGAGCAGTTCTTC. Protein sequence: CASSLGLAGSSSYNEQFF.

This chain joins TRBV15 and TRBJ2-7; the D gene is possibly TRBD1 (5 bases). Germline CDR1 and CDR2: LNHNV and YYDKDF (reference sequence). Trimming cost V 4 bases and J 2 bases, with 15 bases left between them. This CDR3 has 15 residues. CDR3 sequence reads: CATSIKTGLAYEQYF. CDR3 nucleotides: TGTGCCACCAGCATTAAAACAGGTTTGGCCTACGAGCAGTACTTC. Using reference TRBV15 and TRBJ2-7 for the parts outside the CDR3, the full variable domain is DAMVIQNPRYQVTQFGKPVTLSCSQTLNHNVMYWYQQKSSQAPKLLFHYYDKDFNNEADTPDNFQSRRPNTSFCFLDIRSPGLGDTAMYLCATSIKTGLAYEQYFGPGTRLTVT.

CDR3 sequence reads: CASSQAAVWGSSTDTQYF. CDR3 nucleotide sequence: TGTGCCAGCAGCCAAGCTGCGGTATGGGGCTCTAGCACAGATACGCAGTATTTT. The chain recombines TRBV4-2 with TRBJ2-3; D is possibly TRBD1 (5 bases). The ends were cut back, 1 base at V and 0 bases at J, with 17 bases in the middle. The CDR3 extends over 18 amino acids. Germline CDR1 is LGHNA and CDR2 is YNFKEQ.

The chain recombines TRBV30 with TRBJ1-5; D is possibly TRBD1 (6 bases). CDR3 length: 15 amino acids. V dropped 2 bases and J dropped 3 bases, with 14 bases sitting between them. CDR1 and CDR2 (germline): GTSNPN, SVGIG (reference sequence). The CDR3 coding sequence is TGTGCCTGGAGTTCATCCTACAGGGCCAATCAGCCCCAGCATTTT. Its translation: CAWSSSYRANQPQHF. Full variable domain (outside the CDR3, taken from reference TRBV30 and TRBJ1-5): SQTIHQWPATLVQPVGSPLSLECTVEGTSNPNLYWYRQAAGRGLQLLFYSVGIGQISSEVPQNLSASRPQDRQFILSSKKLLLSDSGFYLCAWSSSYRANQPQHFGDGTRLSIL.

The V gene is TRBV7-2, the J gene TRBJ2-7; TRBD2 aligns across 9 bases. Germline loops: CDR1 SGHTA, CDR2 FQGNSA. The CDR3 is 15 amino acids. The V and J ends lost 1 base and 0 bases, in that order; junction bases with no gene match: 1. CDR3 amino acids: CASSLVTSGSYEQYF. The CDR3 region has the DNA TGTGCCAGCAGCTTAGTGACTAGCGGCTCCTACGAGCAGTACTTC.

The CDR3 sequence is CSAEGVNIQYF. CDR3 nucleotide sequence: TGCAGTGCAGAGGGGGTAAACATTCAGTACTTC. V and J are TRBV20-1 and TRBJ2-4; D might be TRBD1 (6 bases). V was cut by 6 bases and J by 6 bases, with 9 bases left in between. The length of the CDR3 is 11 residues. Germline lookup yields CDR1 DFQATT and CDR2 SNEGSKA (reference sequence).

The CDR3 loop is CASSPGTGGFNEQFF. CDR3 DNA sequence: TGTGCCAGCAGCCCTGGGACAGGGGGTTTCAATGAGCAGTTCTTC. The genes are TRBV28 and TRBJ2-1; the match to TRBD1 covers 11 bases. V shed 6 bases, J shed 6 bases, and the junction held 7 bases outside the gene matches. This CDR3 comprises 15 residues. Germline-derived CDR1 and CDR2 are MDHEN and SYDVKM.

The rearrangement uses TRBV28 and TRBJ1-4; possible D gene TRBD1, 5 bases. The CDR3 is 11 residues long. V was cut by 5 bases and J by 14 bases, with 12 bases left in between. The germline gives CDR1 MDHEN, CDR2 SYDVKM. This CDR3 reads CASSVSTVLFF. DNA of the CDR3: TGTGCCAGCAGTGTATCGACAGTCCTGTTTTTT.

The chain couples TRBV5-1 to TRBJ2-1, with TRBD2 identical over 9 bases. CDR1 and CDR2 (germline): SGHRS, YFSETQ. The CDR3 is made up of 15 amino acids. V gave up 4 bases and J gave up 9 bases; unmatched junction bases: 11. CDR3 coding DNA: TGCGCCAGCAGCCCGCGGGAGGGCCTCAACGGTGAGCAGTTCTTC. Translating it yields CASSPREGLNGEQFF.

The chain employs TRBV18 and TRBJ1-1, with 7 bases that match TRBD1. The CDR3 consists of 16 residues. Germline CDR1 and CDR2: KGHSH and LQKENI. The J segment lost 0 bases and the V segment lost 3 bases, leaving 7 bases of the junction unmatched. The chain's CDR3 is CASSPSLGQLNTEAFF. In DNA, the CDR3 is TGTGCCAGCTCACCGTCTTTGGGACAGTTGAACACTGAAGCTTTCTTT. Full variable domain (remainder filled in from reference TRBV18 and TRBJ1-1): NAGVMQNPRHLVRRRGQEARLRCSPMKGHSHVYWYRQLPEEGLKFMVYLQKENIIDESGMPKERFSAEFPKEGPSILRIQQVVRGDSAAYFCASSPSLGQLNTEAFFGQGTRLTVV.

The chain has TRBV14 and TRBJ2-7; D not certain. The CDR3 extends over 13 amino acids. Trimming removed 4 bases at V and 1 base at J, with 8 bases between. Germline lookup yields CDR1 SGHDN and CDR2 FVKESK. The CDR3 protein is CASSPTGSYEQYF. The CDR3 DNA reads TGTGCCAGCAGCCCTACTGGTTCCTACGAGCAGTACTTC.

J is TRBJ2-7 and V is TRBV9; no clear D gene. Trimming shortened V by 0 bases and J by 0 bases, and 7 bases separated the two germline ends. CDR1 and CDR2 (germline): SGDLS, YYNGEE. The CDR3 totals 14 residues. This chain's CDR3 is CASSVGASSYEQYF. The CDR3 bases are TGTGCCAGCAGCGTAGGAGCAAGCTCCTACGAGCAGTACTTC. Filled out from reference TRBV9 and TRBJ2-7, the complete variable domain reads DSGVTQTPKHLITATGQRVTLRCSPRSGDLSVYWYQQSLDQGLQFLIQYYNGEERAKGNILERFSAQQFPDLHSELNLSSLELGDSALYFCASSVGASSYEQYFGPGTRLTVT.

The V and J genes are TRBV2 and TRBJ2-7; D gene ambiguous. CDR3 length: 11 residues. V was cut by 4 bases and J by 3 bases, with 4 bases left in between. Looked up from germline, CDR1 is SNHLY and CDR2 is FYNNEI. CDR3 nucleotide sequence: TGTGCCAGCAGTGTACTCTACGAGCAGTACTTC. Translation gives CASSVLYEQYF.

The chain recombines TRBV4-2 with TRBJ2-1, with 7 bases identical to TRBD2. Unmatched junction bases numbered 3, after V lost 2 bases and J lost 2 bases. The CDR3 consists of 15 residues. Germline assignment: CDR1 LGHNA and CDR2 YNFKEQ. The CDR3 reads CASSQKSGAYNEQFF. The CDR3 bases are TGTGCCAGCAGCCAAAAAAGCGGGGCCTACAATGAGCAGTTCTTC.

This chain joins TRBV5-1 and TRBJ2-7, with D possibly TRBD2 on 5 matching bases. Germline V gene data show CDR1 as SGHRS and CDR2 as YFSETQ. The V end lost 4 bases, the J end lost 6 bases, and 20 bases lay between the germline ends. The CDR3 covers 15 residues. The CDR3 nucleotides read TGCGCCAGCAGCACCGCGGGCCACCTCCTTTCCGAGCAGTACTTC. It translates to CASSTAGHLLSEQYF.

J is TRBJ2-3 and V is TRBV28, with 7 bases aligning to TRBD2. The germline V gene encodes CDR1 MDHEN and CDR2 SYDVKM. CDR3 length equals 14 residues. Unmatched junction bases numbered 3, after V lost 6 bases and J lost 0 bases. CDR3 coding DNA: TGTGCCAGCAGCCTAGCGGATAGCACAGATACGCAGTATTTT. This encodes CASSLADSTDTQYF.

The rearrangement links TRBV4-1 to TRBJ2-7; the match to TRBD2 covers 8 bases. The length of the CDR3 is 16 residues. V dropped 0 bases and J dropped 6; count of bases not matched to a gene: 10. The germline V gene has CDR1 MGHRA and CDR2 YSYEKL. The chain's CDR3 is CASSQEPSGFSAEQYF. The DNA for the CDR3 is TGCGCCAGCAGCCAAGAGCCTAGCGGGTTTTCAGCCGAGCAGTACTTC.

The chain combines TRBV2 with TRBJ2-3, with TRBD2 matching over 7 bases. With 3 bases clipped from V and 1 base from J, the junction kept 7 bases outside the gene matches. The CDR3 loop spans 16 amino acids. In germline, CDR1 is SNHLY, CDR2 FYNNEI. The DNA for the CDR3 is TGTGCCAGCAGTGAGGGGTTGAGCGGGGGCACAGATACGCAGTATTTT. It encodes CASSEGLSGGTDTQYF.

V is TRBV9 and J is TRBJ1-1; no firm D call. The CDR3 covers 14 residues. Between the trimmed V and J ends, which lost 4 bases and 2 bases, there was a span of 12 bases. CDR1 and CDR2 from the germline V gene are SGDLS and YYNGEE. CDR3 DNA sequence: TGTGCCAGCAGCTTCGGGGATTTTAACACTGAAGCTTTCTTT. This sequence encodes CASSFGDFNTEAFF.

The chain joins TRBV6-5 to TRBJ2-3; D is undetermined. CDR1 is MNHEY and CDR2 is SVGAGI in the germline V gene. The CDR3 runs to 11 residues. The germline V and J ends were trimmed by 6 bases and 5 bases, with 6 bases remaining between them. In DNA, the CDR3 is TGTGCCAGCAGACTGGTAGATACGCAGTATTTT. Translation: CASRLVDTQYF.

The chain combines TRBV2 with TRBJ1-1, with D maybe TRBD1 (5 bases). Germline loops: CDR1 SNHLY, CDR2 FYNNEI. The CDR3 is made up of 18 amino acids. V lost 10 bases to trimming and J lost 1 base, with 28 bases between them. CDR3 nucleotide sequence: TGTGCCACCCCCCCGGCCCTGAAGTACGGGGGGAAGAACACTGAAGCTTTCTTT. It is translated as CATPPALKYGGKNTEAFF.